This T cell receptor (beta chain) was sequenced for a study of blood T cell repertoires in COVID-19. Germline CDR1 SGHRS, CDR2 YFSETQ. The CDR3 spans 16 residues. With V trimmed by 3 bases and J by 7 bases, 8 bases remained unmatched. Per the original methods: Reference gene primer amplification gave estimated nucleated cell counts. This table comes from immunoSEQ multiplex PCR, and its TCRdb copy is limited to in-frame clones, with some not included. That table supplies the V and J calls and clone size; D and trimming were determined from the DNA. Of hundreds of thousands of clones listed, roughly nine tenths are singletons.

The clonotype originates from a woman under 40 who had recovered from COVID-19. V and J are TRBV5-1 and TRBJ1-6, with 9 bases identical to TRBD1. Sequenced sample: PBMCs or T cells enriched from blood (not recorded which). The CDR3 region is CASSSRDRDLNSPLHF. CDR3 DNA sequence: TGCGCCAGCAGCTCAAGGGACAGGGACTTAAATTCACCCCTCCACTTT.